Listed below are T cell receptor beta chains from one sample, sequenced in a study of shared clonotypes between healthy human individuals. The method was immunoSEQ multiplex PCR; TCRdb's version includes in-frame clones alone and lacks a portion of them. The data contain some 1,400,000 clones, roughly 96% of them seen just once; the ten biggest clones take up more than 0.9%. Specimen: naive CD4+ T cells sorted from blood. Source of these receptors: a man younger than 45 in good health. The CDR3 runs from the conserved cysteine through the conserved F or W. A D gene is named only where the DNA matches it firmly. The size of a clone is reported for some rows only, either as once, few or many, or as a class for expanded clones.

size: -
J: TRBJ2-5
V: TRBV7-9
D: -
CDR3: CASSGPGAGGEREETQYF
DNA: TGTGCCAGCAGCGGCCCAGGCGCGGGTGGAGAGCGGGAAGAGACCCAGTACTTC

size: -
J: TRBJ1-5
V: TRBV5-8
D: -
CDR3: CASSHWTQPQHF
DNA: TGTGCCAGCAGCCACTGGACTCAGCCCCAGCATTTT

size: -
J: TRBJ2-3
V: TRBV5-4
D: -
CDR3: CASGGQSTDTQYF
DNA: TGTGCCAGCGGTGGTCAAAGCACAGATACGCAGTATTTT

size: -
J: TRBJ2-7
V: TRBV21-1
D: -
CDR3: CASSKRRGVSYEQYF
DNA: TGTGCCAGCAGCAAAAGGAGGGGGGTCTCCTACGAGCAGTACTTC

size: -
J: TRBJ2-3
V: TRBV4-2
D: -
CDR3: CASSRLLSPEMADTQYF
DNA: TGTGCCAGCAGTCGCCTGCTGAGTCCTGAAATGGCAGATACGCAGTATTTT

size: -
J: TRBJ2-7
V: TRBV5-1
D: -
CDR3: CASSPSLLYEQYF
DNA: TGCGCCAGCAGCCCCTCCCTACTCTACGAGCAGTACTTC

size: -
J: TRBJ2-1
V: TRBV11-2
D: -
CDR3: CASSLDYRAGIGQFF
DNA: TGTGCCAGCAGCTTAGACTATAGGGCGGGGATCGGGCAGTTCTTC

size: -
J: TRBJ1-1
V: TRBV6-6
D: -
CDR3: CASSYSSGVHTEAFF
DNA: TGTGCCAGCAGTTACTCATCAGGGGTTCACACTGAAGCTTTCTTT

size: -
J: TRBJ2-1
V: TRBV5-1
D: -
CDR3: CASSLGGGLYNEQFF
DNA: TGCGCCAGCAGCTTGGGAGGGGGATTGTACAATGAGCAGTTCTTC

size: -
J: TRBJ2-3
V: TRBV25-1
D: -
CDR3: CASSEILGGGQGTDTQYF
DNA: TGTGCCAGCAGTGAAATCCTAGGGGGGGGACAGGGCACAGATACGCAGTATTTT

size: -
J: TRBJ1-1
V: TRBV5-1
D: -
CDR3: CASSLGGGADTEAFF
DNA: TGCGCCAGCAGCTTGGGAGGCGGGGCTGACACTGAAGCTTTCTTT

size: -
J: TRBJ2-1
V: TRBV23-1
D: TRBD1
CDR3: CASSWTGGSIYNEQFF
DNA: TGCGCCAGCAGTTGGACAGGGGGGAGCATTTACAATGAGCAGTTCTTC

size: -
J: TRBJ1-2
V: TRBV7-9
D: -
CDR3: CASSLDSGYTF
DNA: TGTGCCAGCAGCTTAGATTCTGGCTACACCTTC

size: -
J: TRBJ2-7
V: TRBV28
D: TRBD1
CDR3: CAAGQGVIVEQYF
DNA: TGTGCGGCAGGCCAGGGGGTTATCGTCGAGCAGTACTTC

size: -
J: TRBJ1-5
V: TRBV30
D: -
CDR3: CAWRGGSGQPQHF
DNA: TGTGCCTGGAGGGGGGGGTCAGGGCAGCCCCAGCATTTT

size: once
J: TRBJ1-5
V: TRBV6-5
D: TRBD1
CDR3: CASRKTGWNNQPQHF
DNA: TGTGCCAGCAGGAAGACAGGGTGGAACAATCAGCCCCAGCATTTT

size: -
J: TRBJ1-3
V: TRBV2
D: -
CDR3: CASSEAKKGTGNTIYF
DNA: TGTGCCAGCAGTGAAGCGAAAAAGGGGACTGGAAACACCATATATTTT

size: -
J: TRBJ2-5
V: TRBV2
D: -
CDR3: CASSDRARETQYF
DNA: TGTGCCAGCAGTGACAGGGCGAGAGAGACCCAGTACTTC

size: -
J: TRBJ2-7
V: TRBV18
D: TRBD2
CDR3: CASSQTSGSPYEQYF
DNA: TGTGCCAGCTCACAGACTAGCGGGAGCCCCTACGAGCAGTACTTC

size: -
J: TRBJ1-1
V: TRBV19
D: -
CDR3: CASIGLKEAFF
DNA: TGTGCCAGTATCGGCTTAAAAGAAGCTTTCTTT

size: -
J: TRBJ2-7
V: TRBV12-5
D: TRBD1
CDR3: CASGLTQGSGPYYEQYF
DNA: TGTGCTAGTGGTTTGACACAGGGGTCTGGTCCTTACTACGAGCAGTACTTC

size: -
J: TRBJ2-3
V: TRBV5-4
D: TRBD2
CDR3: CASSRLAGRGFTDTQYF
DNA: TGTGCCAGCAGCCGACTAGCGGGTCGAGGGTTCACAGATACGCAGTATTTT

size: -
J: TRBJ2-7
V: TRBV28
D: -
CDR3: CASSPERGATTYEQYF
DNA: TGTGCCAGCAGCCCCGAGAGGGGGGCTACAACCTACGAGCAGTACTTC

size: -
J: TRBJ2-3
V: TRBV25-1
D: -
CDR3: CASSVLGAQGGYDTQYF
DNA: TGTGCCAGCAGTGTTTTAGGGGCACAGGGTGGATATGATACGCAGTATTTT

size: few
J: TRBJ2-5
V: TRBV19
D: -
CDR3: CASSMGIGDETQYF
DNA: TGTGCCAGTAGTATGGGTATTGGGGATGAGACCCAGTACTTC

size: -
J: TRBJ2-5
V: TRBV7-3
D: TRBD2
CDR3: CASSLRGGRQIAQYF
DNA: TGTGCCAGCAGCTTAAGGGGGGGTAGACAGATAGCCCAGTACTTC

size: -
J: TRBJ1-4
V: TRBV18
D: -
CDR3: CASSTQGPEEKLFF
DNA: TGTGCCAGCTCAACACAGGGTCCAGAAGAAAAACTGTTTTTT

size: -
J: TRBJ2-7
V: TRBV28
D: TRBD1
CDR3: CASSWPRDSSYEQYF
DNA: TGTGCCAGCAGTTGGCCCCGGGACAGCTCCTACGAGCAGTACTTC

size: -
J: TRBJ2-5
V: TRBV10-1
D: TRBD2
CDR3: CASSEGTSAFGSKETQYF
DNA: TGCGCCAGCAGTGAGGGGACTAGCGCGTTCGGTTCGAAAGAGACCCAGTACTTC

size: -
J: TRBJ1-4
V: TRBV25-1
D: TRBD1
CDR3: CASSRDRSNEKLFF
DNA: TGTGCCAGCAGTCGGGACAGATCTAATGAAAAACTGTTTTTT

size: -
J: TRBJ2-7
V: TRBV10-3
D: TRBD1
CDR3: CATAGTGNYEQYF
DNA: TGTGCCACCGCCGGGACAGGGAACTACGAGCAGTACTTC

size: -
J: TRBJ1-2
V: TRBV5-1
D: -
CDR3: CASRTNTGGRPGYTF
DNA: TGCGCCAGCAGAACAAACACGGGGGGCCGCCCTGGCTACACCTTC

size: -
J: TRBJ1-5
V: TRBV28
D: -
CDR3: CASIYSLGASNQPQHF
DNA: TGTGCCAGCATCTATTCACTGGGGGCGAGCAATCAGCCCCAGCATTTT

size: -
J: TRBJ1-2
V: TRBV18
D: -
CDR3: CASSNGLYGYTF
DNA: TGTGCCAGCTCAAACGGACTCTATGGCTACACCTTC

size: once
J: TRBJ2-5
V: TRBV7-9
D: TRBD1
CDR3: CASSQSRTGQETQYF
DNA: TGTGCCAGCAGCCAAAGTCGGACAGGACAAGAGACCCAGTACTTC

size: -
J: TRBJ2-7
V: TRBV6-5
D: -
CDR3: CASSYSGQPSYEQYF
DNA: TGTGCCAGCAGTTACTCGGGCCAGCCTTCCTACGAGCAGTACTTC

size: -
J: TRBJ2-4
V: TRBV5-1
D: TRBD2
CDR3: CASSLVREDIQYF
DNA: TGCGCCAGCAGCTTGGTGCGGGAGGATATTCAGTACTTC

size: -
J: TRBJ2-7
V: TRBV4-1
D: TRBD1
CDR3: CASSQGTGKNTYEQYF
DNA: TGCGCCAGCAGCCAAGGGACAGGGAAAAACACCTACGAGCAGTACTTC

size: -
J: TRBJ2-7
V: TRBV27
D: TRBD2
CDR3: CASSLSIGGSYEQYF
DNA: TGTGCCAGCAGTTTATCTATCGGGGGGTCCTACGAGCAGTACTTC

size: -
J: TRBJ2-1
V: TRBV9
D: TRBD2
CDR3: CASSVFAGGNYNEQFF
DNA: TGTGCCAGCAGCGTATTTGCGGGAGGAAACTACAATGAGCAGTTCTTC

size: -
J: TRBJ1-1
V: TRBV18
D: -
CDR3: CASSPRTAENTEAFF
DNA: TGTGCCAGCTCACCACGGACAGCGGAGAACACTGAAGCTTTCTTT

size: -
J: TRBJ2-5
V: TRBV6-1
D: -
CDR3: CASRRGTETQYF
DNA: TGTGCCAGCCGGAGGGGAACCGAGACCCAGTACTTC

size: -
J: TRBJ2-2
V: TRBV19
D: TRBD2
CDR3: CASTPRPLAGGPHTGELFF
DNA: TGTGCCAGTACGCCCCGCCCCCTAGCGGGAGGGCCTCACACCGGGGAGCTGTTTTTT

size: -
J: TRBJ2-1
V: TRBV5-1
D: TRBD2
CDR3: CASSPLKGGPYNEQFF
DNA: TGCGCCAGCAGCCCCCTGAAGGGAGGGCCGTACAATGAGCAGTTCTTC

size: once
J: TRBJ2-7
V: TRBV6-5
D: -
CDR3: CASSYRDTGEQYF
DNA: TGTGCCAGCAGTTACCGGGACACGGGCGAGCAGTACTTC

size: -
J: TRBJ2-1
V: TRBV5-1
D: TRBD1
CDR3: CASSINRDRVLNEQFF
DNA: TGCGCCAGCAGCATCAACCGGGACAGGGTCCTAAATGAGCAGTTCTTC

size: -
J: TRBJ2-4
V: TRBV5-6
D: -
CDR3: CASSFGSLNIQYF
DNA: TGTGCCAGCAGCTTTGGTTCTCTAAACATTCAGTACTTC

size: -
J: TRBJ2-1
V: TRBV5-6
D: -
CDR3: CASSPYPTRRIYNEQFF
DNA: TGTGCCAGCAGCCCGTACCCGACTAGGAGGATATACAATGAGCAGTTCTTC

size: -
J: TRBJ1-5
V: TRBV2
D: TRBD1
CDR3: CASRDRLSFHYSNQPQHF
DNA: TGTGCCAGCAGGGACAGGCTGTCTTTCCATTATAGCAATCAGCCCCAGCATTTT

size: -
J: TRBJ2-7
V: TRBV29-1
D: -
CDR3: CSVAGGTLGEQYF
DNA: TGCAGCGTTGCTGGGGGTACCTTAGGGGAGCAGTACTTC

size: -
J: TRBJ1-2
V: TRBV6-5
D: TRBD1
CDR3: CASTMDRVDYGYTF
DNA: TGTGCCAGCACCATGGACAGGGTAGACTATGGCTACACCTTC

size: once
J: TRBJ2-3
V: TRBV28
D: -
CDR3: CASRGPSEGGTDTQYF
DNA: TGTGCCAGCAGGGGCCCTTCGGAGGGCGGGACAGATACGCAGTATTTT

size: once
J: TRBJ2-4
V: TRBV25-1
D: -
CDR3: CASSDEGGAIQYF
DNA: TGTGCCAGCAGTGACGAAGGCGGGGCCATTCAGTACTTC

size: -
J: TRBJ1-5
V: TRBV7-9
D: -
CDR3: CASSGGDSKNQPQHF
DNA: TGTGCCAGCAGCGGGGGTGACAGTAAGAATCAGCCCCAGCATTTT

size: -
J: TRBJ2-7
V: TRBV27
D: -
CDR3: CASRSDLRLYEQYF
DNA: TGTGCCAGCAGGTCCGACTTACGCCTGTACGAGCAGTACTTC

size: -
J: TRBJ2-3
V: TRBV6-4
D: -
CDR3: CASSDSNGVRAQYF
DNA: TGTGCCAGCAGTGACTCGAATGGGGTGAGAGCGCAGTATTTT

size: -
J: TRBJ1-2
V: TRBV5-1
D: -
CDR3: CASSLASGGTNPYGYTF
DNA: TGCGCCAGCAGCTTGGCTTCGGGGGGCACCAACCCCTATGGCTACACCTTC

size: -
J: TRBJ1-5
V: TRBV18
D: -
CDR3: CASSPSAASNQPQHF
DNA: TGTGCCAGCTCACCATCGGCGGCTAGCAATCAGCCCCAGCATTTT